One and the same sample provided the 10 T cell receptor beta chains below, sequenced in a study of blood T cell repertoires in COVID-19. Profiling relied on immunoSEQ multiplex PCR, and the TCRdb table lists in-frame clones only, not all of them. The repertoire holds some 300,000 clones, with 88% as singletons. The sample consisted of PBMCs or T cells enriched from blood (not recorded which). The receptors shown here come from a woman aged 55-70 years in a cohort exposed to, infected with or recovered from COVID-19 (not recorded which).

The chain uses TRBV7-9 and TRBJ2-7; 9 bases match TRBD2. The junction had 10 bases not matched to a gene; V was cut back by 5 bases and J by 5 bases. The CDR3 extends over 15 amino acids. Germline CDR1 is SEHNR and CDR2 is FQNEAQ (reference sequence). The DNA of the CDR3 is TGTGCCAGCAGCCCCGTTAGCGGGAGTACCGACGAGCAGTACTTC. Translation gives CASSPVSGSTDEQYF. The full variable domain, its missing parts supplied by reference TRBV7-9 and TRBJ2-7, is DTGVSQNPRHKITKRGQNVTFRCDPISEHNRLYWYRQTLGQGPEFLTYFQNEAQLEKSRLLSDRFSAERPKGSFSTLEIQRTEQGDSAMYLCASSPVSGSTDEQYFGPGTRLTVT.

This sequence joins TRBV28 and TRBJ2-3, with 13 bases lining up with TRBD2. Looked up from germline, CDR1 is MDHEN and CDR2 is SYDVKM. CDR3 length: 17 amino acids. V trimming: 3 bases; J trimming: 3 bases; junction bases outside the gene matches: 6. CDR3 amino acids: CASSFLGLAGRTDTQYF. CDR3 nucleotides: TGTGCCAGCAGTTTTTTGGGACTAGCGGGAAGGACAGATACGCAGTATTTT.

V gene TRBV19 combines with J gene TRBJ1-1; possibly TRBD1 for D (5 bases). This CDR3 is 13 amino acids long. The germline V gene encodes CDR1 LNHDA and CDR2 SQIVND (reference sequence). Deletions cut 2 bases from V and 5 bases from J, with 9 bases between. Here the CDR3 DNA reads TGTGCCAGTAGTATAAACAGGATGACTGAAGCTTTCTTT. It specifies CASSINRMTEAFF.

This clone appeared a single time. The chain employs TRBV21-1 and TRBJ2-7; TRBD2 reflects the table's D call only, with no check against the DNA. TRBV21-1 constitutes a pseudogene. The CDR3 spans 22 residues. In DNA, the CDR3 is TGTGCCAGCAGCAAAGTGTCCAAAGTCCGTAAGCGGGAGAGTTCGCACTACTACGAGCAGTACTTC. Translated, it gives CASSKVSKVRKRESSHYYEQYF.

CDR3 DNA: TGTGCCAGCTCACTGGGACTAGCGGGAGAATACGAGCAGTACTTC. Encoded protein: CASSLGLAGEYEQYF. The rearrangement links TRBV18 to TRBJ2-7, with 14 bases that match TRBD2. The CDR3 extends over 15 amino acids. V lost 4 bases to trimming and J lost 4 bases; unmatched junction nucleotides: 3. Germline V gene data show CDR1 as KGHSH and CDR2 as LQKENI. Combining the CDR3 with reference TRBV18 and TRBJ2-7 gives the whole variable domain NAGVMQNPRHLVRRRGQEARLRCSPMKGHSHVYWYRQLPEEGLKFMVYLQKENIIDESGMPKERFSAEFPKEGPSILRIQQVVRGDSAAYFCASSLGLAGEYEQYFGPGTRLTVT.

This chain links TRBV19 with TRBJ1-1; D call uncertain. In germline, CDR1 is LNHDA, CDR2 SQIVND (reference sequence). The CDR3 spans 17 residues. With 2 bases removed from V and 1 base from J, the gap between germline ends came to 17 bases. The CDR3, as DNA: TGTGCCAGTAGTATAAAGGTGTCAGGCCAGAGGAACACTGAAGCTTTCTTT. This encodes CASSIKVSGQRNTEAFF.

The chain carries TRBV30 and TRBJ1-4; 7 bases line up with TRBD1. CDR3 length: 15 residues. J gave up 8 bases and V 0 bases, and 9 bases lay outside the gene matches. Looked up from germline, CDR1 is GTSNPN and CDR2 is SVGIG (reference sequence). The CDR3: CAWSVPDREMEKLFF. CDR3 bases: TGTGCCTGGAGTGTACCAGACAGGGAAATGGAAAAACTGTTTTTT.

This clone is a singleton in its sample. This chain uses TRBV7-8 with TRBJ2-3; 9 bases are a match to TRBD2. The CDR3 spans 16 residues. With V trimmed by 0 bases and J by 6 bases, 7 bases remained unmatched. Germline CDR1 SGHVS, CDR2 FQNEAQ. The CDR3 DNA sequence: TGTGCCAGCAGCTTAGCCCTTAGCGGGAGAGGTGATACGCAGTATTTT. Its translation is CASSLALSGRGDTQYF.

The V call is TRBV7-9, the J call TRBJ2-7; TRBD1 agrees at 8 bases. CDR1 and CDR2 (germline): SEHNR, FQNEAQ (reference sequence). J gave up 3 bases and V 0 bases, and 7 bases lay outside the gene matches. This CDR3 region has 16 residues. The CDR3 spells CASSLADQGALYEQYF. CDR3 nucleotide sequence: TGTGCCAGCAGCTTAGCCGACCAGGGGGCCCTCTACGAGCAGTACTTC.

This clone was observed a handful of times. Other DNA sequences in this sample translate to the same CDR3. The V gene is TRBV30, the J gene TRBJ1-2; a possible D gene is TRBD1 (6 bases). Trimming cost V 1 base and J 8 bases, with 11 bases left between them. This CDR3 region has 12 residues. Germline values: CDR1 GTSNPN, CDR2 SVGIG (reference sequence). The CDR3 sequence is CAWSEGGSGYTF. DNA for the CDR3: TGTGCCTGGAGTGAAGGGGGATCGGGCTACACCTTC.